This TCR beta chain was sequenced for a study of PD-L1 blockade in urothelial cancer. V lost 0 bases, J lost 3 bases, and 9 bases lay in between. CDR1 is SGHRS, CDR2 YFSETQ, per germline. This CDR3 region has 14 residues. Indicated time point: pretreatment peripheral blood. Patients each gave 1 to 8 samples, pretreatment and on-treatment. The data were produced by immunoSEQ multiplex PCR, yet TCRdb's version contains in-frame clones alone and is incomplete. The profile shows 30,000 to 40,000 clones, over 70% of them singletons. The sequence came from a man in his sixties with urothelial cancer. The sequencing here drew on PBMCs, taken around atezolizumab (anti-PD-L1) treatment. The rearrangement links TRBV5-1 to TRBJ1-2; the D is unclear. The CDR3 DNA sequence: TGCGCCAGCAGCTTGGATTCCGCAGACTATGGCTACACCTTC. As protein: CASSLDSADYGYTF.